Listed below are T cell receptor beta chains from one sample, sequenced in a study of T cells in Graves' hyperthyroidism and ophthalmopathy. TCRdb processed the multiplex PCR reads anew with MiXCR; each CDR3 protein has one entry. The table shows roughly 350,000 distinct CDR3 sequences, with roughly 14% occurring only once. The material sequenced was blood. These receptor sequences come from a woman aged 25 to 45 with Graves' ophthalmopathy. Both conserved end residues are part of each CDR3. A D gene is named only where the DNA matches it firmly. Size tells how often a clone was seen (once, few, many) or the class of an expanded clone, and some rows leave it out.

V gene	clone size	D gene	J gene	CDR3 DNA	CDR3 protein
TRBV12-3/TRBV12-4	many	.	TRBJ2-7	TGTGCCAGCAGTTTTTTCGGCGGGGGCCTCGAGCAGTACTTC	CASSFFGGGLEQYF
TRBV29-1	few	.	TRBJ1-2	TGCAGCGTTGGTCACCTGGACCACTATGGCTACACCTTC	CSVGHLDHYGYTF
TRBV9	.	.	TRBJ2-7	TGTGCCAGCAGCGTAGTTGGGGGATTTGAGGAGCAGTACTTC	CASSVVGGFEEQYF
TRBV12-3/TRBV12-4	many	.	TRBJ1-2	TGTGCCAGCAGTTTATCTGGGGAAACCTATGGCTACACCTTC	CASSLSGETYGYTF
TRBV20-1	many	.	TRBJ2-5	TGCAGTGCTAGAGTTCTCCCCGGGGTACAAGAGACCCAGTACTTC	CSARVLPGVQETQYF
TRBV20-1	many	.	TRBJ2-3	TGCAGTGCTAGAGAAGGACACACAGATACGCAGTATTTT	CSAREGHTDTQYF
TRBV20-1	many	TRBD1	TRBJ2-7	TGCAGTGCTAGAAGAACCAGGACAGGGGAGAACGAGCAGTACTTC	CSARRTRTGENEQYF
TRBV29-1	.	TRBD2	TRBJ2-1	TGCAGAGTTATGAGATGGCGGGGGTCCTACAATGAGCAGTTCTTC	CRVMRWRGSYNEQFF
TRBV28	many	.	TRBJ1-5	TGTGCCAGCAGAGCCACAGGCAATCAGCCCCAGCATTTT	CASRATGNQPQHF
TRBV27	many	.	TRBJ2-3	TGTGCCAGCAGTTTAGTTCGGGGTACGCAGTATTTT	CASSLVRGTQYF
TRBV7-9	many	.	TRBJ1-5	TGTGCCAGCAGCTTAGGCACACGAAGACTTAGCAATCAGCCCCAGCATTTT	CASSLGTRRLSNQPQHF
TRBV11-2	many	.	TRBJ1-5	TGTGCCAGCAGCCCGAACCTAAATCAGCCCCAGCATTTT	CASSPNLNQPQHF
TRBV11-2	.	.	TRBJ1-2	TGTGCCAGCAGCTTAGGGGGGCGTCGGTATGGCTACGCCTTC	CASSLGGRRYGYAF
TRBV29-1	many	.	TRBJ2-7	TGCAGCGTTGACGCGGGACAAGCCTACGAGCAGTACTTC	CSVDAGQAYEQYF
TRBV5-1	many	TRBD1	TRBJ1-2	TGCGCCAGCAGCTTCCGGACAGGGGACTATGGCTACACCTTC	CASSFRTGDYGYTF
TRBV3-1	.	.	TRBJ1-2	TGTGCCAGCAGCAAAGGGTCCCCCGGGACGGGACACTATGGCCACACCTTC	CASSKGSPGTGHYGHTF
TRBV29-1	.	.	TRBJ2-2	TGCAGCGTTGGGATCCACGGGAACACCGGGGAGCTGTTTTTT	CSVGIHGNTGELFF
TRBV5-1	.	TRBD1	TRBJ1-1	TGCGCCAGCAGCTGGCTCTGGGGACAGGGGTACACTGAAGCTTTCTTT	CASSWLWGQGYTEAFF
TRBV5-1	many	.	TRBJ2-2	TGCGCCAGCAGCCCGGGCTGGAACACCGGGGAGCTGTTTTTT	CASSPGWNTGELFF
TRBV6-1	many	.	TRBJ1-1	TGTGCCAGCAGTGAACAGGGGCAGATGAACACTGAAGCTTTCTTT	CASSEQGQMNTEAFF
TRBV28	many	.	TRBJ2-7	TGTGCCGGCTCCGGGACATCTGGCTACGAGCAGTACTTC	CAGSGTSGYEQYF
TRBV2	few	TRBD1	TRBJ2-5	TGTGCCAGCAGCGGTGACAGGGCAGAGACCCAGTACTTC	CASSGDRAETQYF
TRBV7-9	many	TRBD2	TRBJ2-1	TGTGCCAGCAGCTTAGAAGGAAGGGTTAGCGGGGGTTCGGATGAGCAGTTCTTC	CASSLEGRVSGGSDEQFF
TRBV11-2	.	.	TRBJ1-1	TGTGCCAGCAGCTTTTACGGCCTTGAAGCTTTCTTT	CASSFYGLEAFF
TRBV7-9	many	.	TRBJ2-3	TGTGCCAGCAGCCCGGTGACGGACATTACGCAGTATTTT	CASSPVTDITQYF
TRBV15	many	TRBD2	TRBJ2-2	TGTGCCACCAACCCCGCGGGGGGCTCCGGGGAGCTGTTTTTT	CATNPAGGSGELFF
TRBV19	few	.	TRBJ1-1	TGTGCCAGTAAAGATCCCCGTCTCACGAACACTGAAGCTTTCTTT	CASKDPRLTNTEAFF
TRBV2	many	TRBD1	TRBJ1-2	TGTGCCAGCACGTTAGGGGGCAACTATGGCTACACCTTC	CASTLGGNYGYTF
TRBV19	.	.	TRBJ2-6	TGTGCCAGTAGTAGGGGACAAGTTGGGGCCAACGTCCTGACTTTC	CASSRGQVGANVLTF
TRBV10-3	.	.	TRBJ1-2	TGTGCCATCAGTGAGAAGCCGTCCGGGACGCAGGGCTACACCTTC	CAISEKPSGTQGYTF
TRBV24-1	.	TRBD2	TRBJ2-3	TGTGCCACCAGTGATGTAGGTAGCGGGGGAACAGATACGCAGTATTTT	CATSDVGSGGTDTQYF
TRBV5-5	few	.	TRBJ2-4	TGTGCCAGCAGCTTGGGGGGTGGCAAAAACATTCAGTACTTC	CASSLGGGKNIQYF
TRBV28	many	.	TRBJ1-2	TGTGCCAGCAGTTTGCAGTTGGGGGACTACACCTTC	CASSLQLGDYTF
TRBV28	many	.	TRBJ2-7	TGTGCCAGCAGCCCTGGAGGGCGGTCCTACTACGAGCAGTACTTC	CASSPGGRSYYEQYF